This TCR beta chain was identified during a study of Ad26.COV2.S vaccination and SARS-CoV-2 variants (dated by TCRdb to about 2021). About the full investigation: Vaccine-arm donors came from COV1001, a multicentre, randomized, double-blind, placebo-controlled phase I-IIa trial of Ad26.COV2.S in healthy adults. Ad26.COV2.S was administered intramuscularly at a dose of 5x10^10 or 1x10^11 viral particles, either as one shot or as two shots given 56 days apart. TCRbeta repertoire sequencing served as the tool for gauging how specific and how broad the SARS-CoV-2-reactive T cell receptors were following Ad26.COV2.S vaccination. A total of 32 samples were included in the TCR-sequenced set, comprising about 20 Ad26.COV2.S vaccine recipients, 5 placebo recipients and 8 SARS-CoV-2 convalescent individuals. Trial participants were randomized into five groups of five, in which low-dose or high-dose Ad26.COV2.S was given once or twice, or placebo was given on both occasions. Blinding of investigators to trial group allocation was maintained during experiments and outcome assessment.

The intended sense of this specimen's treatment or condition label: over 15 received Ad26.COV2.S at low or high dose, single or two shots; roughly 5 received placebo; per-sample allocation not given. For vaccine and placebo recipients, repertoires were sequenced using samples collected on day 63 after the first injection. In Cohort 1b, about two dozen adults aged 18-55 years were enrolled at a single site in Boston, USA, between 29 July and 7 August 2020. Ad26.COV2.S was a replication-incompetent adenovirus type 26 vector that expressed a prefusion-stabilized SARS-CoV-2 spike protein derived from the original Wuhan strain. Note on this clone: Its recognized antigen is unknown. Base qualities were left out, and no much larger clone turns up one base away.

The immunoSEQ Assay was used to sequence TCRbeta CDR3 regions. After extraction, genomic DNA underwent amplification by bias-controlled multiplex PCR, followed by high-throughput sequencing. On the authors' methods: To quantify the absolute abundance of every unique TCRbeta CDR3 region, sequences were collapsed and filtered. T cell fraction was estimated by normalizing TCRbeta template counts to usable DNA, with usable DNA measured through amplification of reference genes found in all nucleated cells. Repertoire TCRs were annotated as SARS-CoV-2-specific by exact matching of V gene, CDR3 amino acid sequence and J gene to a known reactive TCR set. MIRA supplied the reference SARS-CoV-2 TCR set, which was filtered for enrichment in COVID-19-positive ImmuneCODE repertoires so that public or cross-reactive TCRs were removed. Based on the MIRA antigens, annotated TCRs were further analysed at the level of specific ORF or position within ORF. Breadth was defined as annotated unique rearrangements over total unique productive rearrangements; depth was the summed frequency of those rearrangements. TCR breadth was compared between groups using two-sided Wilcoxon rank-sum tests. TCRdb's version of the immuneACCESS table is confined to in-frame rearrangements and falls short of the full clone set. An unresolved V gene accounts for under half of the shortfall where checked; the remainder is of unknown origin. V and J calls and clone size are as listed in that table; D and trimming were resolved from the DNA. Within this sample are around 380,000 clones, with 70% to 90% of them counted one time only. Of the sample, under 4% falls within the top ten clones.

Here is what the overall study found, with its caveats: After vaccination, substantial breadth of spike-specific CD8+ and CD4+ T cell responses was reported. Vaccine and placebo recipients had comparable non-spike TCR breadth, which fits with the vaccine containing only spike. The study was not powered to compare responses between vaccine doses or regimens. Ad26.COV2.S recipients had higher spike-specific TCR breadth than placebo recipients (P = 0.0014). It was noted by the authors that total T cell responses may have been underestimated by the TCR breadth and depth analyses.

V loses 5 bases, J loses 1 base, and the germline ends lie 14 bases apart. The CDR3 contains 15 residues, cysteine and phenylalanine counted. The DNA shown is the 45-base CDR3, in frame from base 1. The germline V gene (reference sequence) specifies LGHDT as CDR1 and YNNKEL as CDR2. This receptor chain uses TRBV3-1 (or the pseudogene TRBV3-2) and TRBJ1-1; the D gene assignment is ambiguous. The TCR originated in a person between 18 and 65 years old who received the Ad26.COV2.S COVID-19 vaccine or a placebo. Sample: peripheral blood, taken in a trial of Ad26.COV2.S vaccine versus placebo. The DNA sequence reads TGTGCCAGCAGCTCTAGCGGGATCTCGAACACTGAAGCTTTCTTT. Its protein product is CASSSSGISNTEAFF.